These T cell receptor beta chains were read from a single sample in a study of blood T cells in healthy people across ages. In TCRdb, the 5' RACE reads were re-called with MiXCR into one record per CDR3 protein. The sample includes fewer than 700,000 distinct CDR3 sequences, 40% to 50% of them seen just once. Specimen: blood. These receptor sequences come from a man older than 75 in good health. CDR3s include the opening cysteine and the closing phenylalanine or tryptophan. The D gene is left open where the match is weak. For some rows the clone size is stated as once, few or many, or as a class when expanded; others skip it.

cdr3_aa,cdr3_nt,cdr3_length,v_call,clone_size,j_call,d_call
CASSRDRSYGYTF,TGTGCCAGCAGTCGGGACAGAAGCTATGGCTACACCTTC,13,TRBV12-3/TRBV12-4,many,TRBJ1-2,TRBD1
CASSPYKTDEQYF,TGTGCCAGCAGTCCGTATAAGACCGACGAGCAGTACTTC,13,TRBV6-5,many,TRBJ2-7,NA
CASSEGTYYGYTF,TGCGCCAGCAGTGAAGGGACATACTATGGCTACACCTTC,13,TRBV10-1,NA,TRBJ1-2,NA
CASSRDSPSTDTQYF,TGTGCCAGCAGCCGGGACTCCCCTAGCACAGATACGCAGTATTTT,15,TRBV7-9,NA,TRBJ2-3,NA
CASSYSHPSYNEQFF,TGTGCCAGCAGTTACTCGCATCCCTCCTACAATGAGCAGTTCTTC,15,TRBV6-5,NA,TRBJ2-1,NA
CASRPSSYNEQFF,TGTGCCAGCAGACCTAGCTCCTACAATGAGCAGTTCTTC,13,TRBV27,NA,TRBJ2-1,NA
CASSIRGEYYEQYF,TGTGCCAGCAGTATACGTGGCGAGTACTACGAGCAGTACTTC,14,TRBV6-2/TRBV6-3,NA,TRBJ2-7,NA
CASSPTYVMYEQYF,TGTGCCAGCTCACCGACCTATGTAATGTACGAGCAGTACTTC,14,TRBV18,few,TRBJ2-7,NA
CASSLGGGGAVDTQYF,TGTGCCAGCAGCTTGGGCGGCGGGGGGGCCGTAGATACGCAGTATTTT,16,TRBV5-6,few,TRBJ2-3,TRBD2
CASRRLAGVNQETQYF,TGTGCCAGCAGACGACTAGCGGGGGTAAACCAAGAGACCCAGTACTTC,16,TRBV6-2/TRBV6-3,NA,TRBJ2-5,TRBD2
CAGSRGQGRRTGELFF,TGTGCCGGCAGCCGTGGACAGGGTCGTCGGACCGGGGAGCTGTTTTTT,16,TRBV5-6,NA,TRBJ2-2,TRBD1